The TCR beta chain under discussion was sequenced for a study of blood T cells in healthy people across ages (dated by TCRdb to 2014 to 2015). At the level of the whole study: Template switching captured roughly one uniquely barcoded TCR beta cDNA molecule per two T cells in model experiments. Age-related changes in TCR beta repertoire diversity were measured in the study by deep sequencing normalized with unique cDNA molecular identifiers. The donors were split into four age groups: young (average about 15 years), middle-aged (39), aged (about 62) and long-lived (more than 80). Two additional independent replicas of 1 million unique cDNA reads from the same blood draw were analyzed for two donors (one aged 18 to 30 and one aged 80 or older).

With respect to this clonotype: The target of this receptor is not known. Qualities for individual bases were not recorded, and no much larger clone is one base off.

The V and J ends are trimmed by 0 bases and 8 bases, leaving 7 bases between them. From the germline V gene, CDR1 is LGHNA and CDR2 is YNFKEQ. Taken from cysteine to phenylalanine, the CDR3 has 12 residues. This entry keeps only the CDR3 DNA: 36 bases, framed from base 1. The donors were some 39 Caucasian individuals from Russia, aged roughly 6 to 100 years, who were systemically healthy. Around 9.7 milliliters of peripheral blood were collected from each donor into EDTA-treated Vacutainer tubes. Ficoll-Paque density-gradient centrifugation was used to isolate PBMCs, with at least 6.5 million per sample. Total RNA, at least 5 micrograms per sample, was extracted from PBMCs with Trizol reagent. For every donor, an aliquot of PBMCs went through flow cytometry to measure the percentages of naive CD45RAhigh/CD27high T cells. What the authors observed across the whole study: Estimates of total diversity based on one million sequenced T cells were considered lower bounds and underestimates. Conclusive comparison of naive and antigen-experienced compartments was prevented by the profiling of bulk unsorted PBMCs. As age increased, observed TCR beta diversity per million T cells dropped in a roughly linear way, and a significant reduction was already evident by age 40. Because the CMV infection status of the donors was unknown, age-related changes in expanded clonotypes may potentially have been confounded. Observed TCR beta diversity correlated strongly with the percentage of naive T cells measured by flow cytometry. The long-lived group showed more naive CD4+ T cells, fewer expanded clones and increased TCR diversity than the aged group, suggesting age selection.

The receptor library was made with 5' RACE. The instrument given in TCRdb is Illumina HiSeq 2500. A second roughly 7 to 11 cycle PCR used a sample-barcoded 5' primer and a J-beta primer mix. Each TCR beta cDNA molecule received a unique molecular identifier from a template-switch 5' adaptor carrying 12 random nucleotides. At least 3 million CDR3-containing paired-end reads were obtained from each sample. First-strand cDNA was synthesized from all RNA with the Mint cDNA synthesis kit, primed by a TRBC-specific oligonucleotide. Following uracil-DNA glycosylase treatment, a first 18-cycle PCR with universal primers M1SS and BC2_uni_R was performed on all cDNA. The paper's processing steps were these. For normalization, 1 million high-quality reads were randomly selected from each sample, with every read carrying a distinct molecular identifier. Reads sharing molecular identifiers were discarded rather than binned into consensus sequences. CDR3 identification, clonotype clustering and error correction used MiTCR with a Q25 quality threshold and the strictest error-elimination algorithm. Lower-bound total TCR beta diversity was estimated with a nonparametric unseen species model using Euler transformation. The public reads were reprocessed in TCRdb via fastp at Q25 and MiXCR, keeping in-frame beta chains. Rows merge per CDR3 protein into single entries with the most common DNA and genes. The V and J calls follow TCRdb's processing rather than the paper's. In all, the sample holds about 760,000 distinct CDR3 sequences, and roughly 25% of those were seen once. Of the sample, more than 7.5% falls within the top ten clones.

Another study also made use of these data, one on T cells of mothers and their children. As described in the second report: Nine systemically healthy Caucasian individuals served as donors, namely three mothers together with their six children. cDNA synthesis consumed the entire amount of extracted RNA, loaded at approximately 1.6 ug RNA in each 15 ul reaction. In the second PCR, the M1S primer introduced both the sample barcodes and 2-4 random nucleotides. Each mother yielded over 9 million TCR beta CDR3 reads and each child 2.5 million to 3 million reads. Thymic selection similarly shapes TCR recombination output in related and unrelated pairs, with minor effect from inherited differences. Related mother-child pairs always showed normalized repertoire overlap that was slightly higher than in unrelated mother-child pairs, though the difference was never significant. With a sensitivity of around 97 clones per million clonotypes, no persistent microchimeric T cell clones were detected. In the study, deep NGS was used to compare the TCR beta repertoires of mothers and children, and features distinguishing related mother-child pairs from unrelated individuals were sought. Mothers averaged about 37 +/- 4 years of age and children averaged roughly 10 +/- 4 years. Libraries were sequenced on Illumina HiSeq 2000 with 100+100 nt paired-end reads after adapter ligation with NEBNext reagents. To prevent cross-contamination, the mother and child libraries were prepared one month apart and sequenced in separate runs. For each donor, somewhere between about 450,000 and 2,200,000 distinct TCR beta clonotypes were identified. Naive TCR beta clonotypes were estimated from low-frequency clonotypes matched to each donor's FACS-determined naive share, without sorting.

Sample: blood. The sequence was collected from a boy younger than 18 in good health. The chain was built from TRBV4-2 and TRBJ1-2, with the D gene uncertain. The DNA reads as follows: TGTGCCAGCAGCCAAGAGGGGAAAGGCTACACCTTC. Its protein is CASSQEGKGYTF.